Shown below are 13 T cell receptor beta chains from a single sample sequenced in a study of cytomegalovirus exposure and HLA in healthy donors. PCR used 60 Vbeta primers and 13 Jbeta primers. The data were produced by immunoSEQ multiplex PCR, yet TCRdb's version contains in-frame clones alone and is incomplete. The data show around 150,000 clones, about three quarters seen once. Sequencing was carried out using PBMCs. These receptors all come from a male donor in good health and CMV-seronegative.

V gene TRBV7-9 combines with J gene TRBJ1-2, with 7 bases identical to TRBD1. CDR1 is SEHNR, CDR2 FQNEAQ, per germline (reference sequence). There are 14 residues in the CDR3. Trimming removed 3 bases from V and 7 bases from J; junction bases left unmatched: 8. In DNA, the CDR3 is TGTGCCAGCAGCTTCTCGACAGGGAAGGCTGGCTACACCTTC. Protein product: CASSFSTGKAGYTF.

This chain links TRBV19 with TRBJ1-2; possibly TRBD1 for D (6 bases). The CDR3 contains 16 residues. V dropped 6 bases and J dropped 2 bases, with 19 bases sitting between them. The V gene's germline CDR1 is LNHDA and CDR2 SQIVND (reference sequence). The CDR3 sequence: CASSSPGQSSNYGYTF. The DNA for the CDR3 is TGTGCCAGTAGCTCCCCGGGACAATCAAGCAACTATGGCTACACCTTC.

The chain couples TRBV6-1 to TRBJ2-7; 8 positions match TRBD2. With V trimmed by 2 bases and J by 3 bases, 3 bases remained unmatched. The CDR3 extends over 14 amino acids. The germline gives CDR1 MNHNS, CDR2 SASEGT. CDR3 region: CASSEPGGGYEQYF. CDR3 DNA: TGTGCCAGCAGTGAACCCGGGGGGGGCTACGAGCAGTACTTC.

The chain carries TRBV6-5 and TRBJ2-7; 9 bases map to TRBD2. The CDR3 consists of 15 residues. V shed 6 bases and J 2 bases; nucleotides not matched to a gene: 8. CDR1 MNHEY and CDR2 SVGAGI come from the germline V gene. The CDR3 sequence: CASSRLAGTAYEQYF. CDR3 nucleotides: TGTGCCAGCAGCCGCCTAGCGGGGACGGCCTACGAGCAGTACTTC.

This chain joins TRBV30 and TRBJ2-3; 7 bases are shared with TRBD2. The CDR3 totals 13 residues. CDR1 GTSNPN and CDR2 SVGIG come from the germline V gene (reference sequence). V shed 5 bases and J 3 bases; nucleotides not matched to a gene: 5. CDR3 in amino acids: CAWARGDTDTQYF. CDR3 sequence (DNA): TGTGCCTGGGCTCGGGGGGATACAGATACGCAGTATTTT.

The chain links TRBV13 to TRBJ1-2; D not certain. The ends were cut back, 3 bases at V and 6 bases at J, with 14 bases in the middle. The CDR3 contains 14 residues. From germline, CDR1 is PRHDT and CDR2 FYEKMQ (reference sequence). The CDR3 DNA is TGTGCCAGCAGCTTTATGACCCAACGGGATGGCTACACCTTC. It yields the protein CASSFMTQRDGYTF.

This chain joins TRBV9 and TRBJ2-1; the match to TRBD2 covers 8 bases. The ends lost 3 bases at V and 0 bases at J; junction bases unmatched: 2. CDR1 SGDLS and CDR2 YYNGEE come from the germline V gene. There are 15 residues in the CDR3. The CDR3 sequence is CASSDSGTSYNEQFF. DNA of the CDR3: TGTGCCAGCAGCGATAGCGGGACCTCCTACAATGAGCAGTTCTTC.

The rearrangement uses TRBV18 and TRBJ2-5; D remains ambiguous. The J call is doubtful: the DNA matches TRBJ2-7 better. Germline values: CDR1 KGHSH, CDR2 LQKENI. The CDR3 has 13 residues. The CDR3 nucleotides read TGTGCCAGCTCCTCGGCCGTGGGCTACGAGCAGTACTTC. It yields the protein CASSSAVGYEQYF.

This clone was detected only a few times. This chain uses TRBV10-3 with TRBJ1-4; no clear D. The CDR3 spans 15 residues. V was clipped by 3 bases and J by 5 bases, with 13 bases between them. Per the germline V gene, CDR1 is ENHRY and CDR2 is SYGVKD. The CDR3 reads CAISEGWVRNEKLFF. The DNA for the CDR3 is TGTGCCATCAGTGAAGGATGGGTGAGGAATGAAAAACTGTTTTTT.

The chain is built from TRBV5-8 and TRBJ2-6; TRBD2 aligns across 13 bases. V was clipped by 4 bases and J by 2 bases; unmatched bases: 3. The germline gives CDR1 SGHTS, CDR2 YDEGEE. The CDR3 is made up of 17 amino acids. The CDR3 spells CASSGTSGGAGANVLTF. CDR3 sequence (DNA): TGTGCCAGCAGCGGAACTAGCGGGGGGGCTGGGGCCAACGTCCTGACTTTC.

The rearrangement links TRBV6-5 to TRBJ2-7; D is uncertain. Trimming removed 2 bases at V and 1 base at J, with 12 bases between. Germline V CDR1 and CDR2: MNHEY, SVGAGI. The CDR3 loop spans 15 amino acids. CDR3 protein: CASSYSPLRSYEQYF. The CDR3 DNA reads as TGTGCCAGCAGTTACAGCCCACTGAGGTCCTACGAGCAGTACTTC.

The gene calls are TRBV27 and TRBJ1-1; TRBD1 matches 7 bases. Trimming removed 3 bases from V and 7 bases from J; junction bases left unmatched: 5. CDR1 MNHEY and CDR2 SMNVEV come from the germline V gene (reference sequence). This CDR3 is 13 amino acids long. Here the CDR3 DNA reads TGTGCCAGCAGTTTGGGCAGGGGGTATGAAGCTTTCTTT. It is translated as CASSLGRGYEAFF.

The CDR3: CASSQETGTGELFF. The CDR3 coding sequence is TGTGCCAGCAGCCAAGAAACAGGGACCGGGGAGCTGTTTTTT. The rearrangement links TRBV14 to TRBJ2-2, with a tentative D call TRBD1 (6 bases). This CDR3 is 14 amino acids long. The germline V gene has CDR1 SGHDN and CDR2 FVKESK. V was pared by 0 bases and J by 5 bases, with 7 bases between.